This record covers a single TCR beta chain. In the original analysis: Estimation of nucleated cell counts relied on the amplification of reference gene primers. Some clones are missing from TCRdb's copy, which holds only in-frame ones; the method was immunoSEQ multiplex PCR. D and trimming come from the DNA, and the V and J calls and clone size come from that table. The sample lists approximately 100,000 clones; 80% to 90% were seen once. This entry belongs to a study of blood T cell repertoires in COVID-19. The sequenced sample was peripheral blood. The receptor was isolated from a human donor with COVID-19, enrolled during active disease. The donor label of this sample is uncertain.

CDR3 protein: CASSPVARTGGNGYTF. The CDR3 DNA reads TGTGCCAGCTCACCAGTAGCTAGGACAGGGGGCAATGGCTACACCTTC. The chain combines TRBV18 with TRBJ1-2, with 11 bases fitting TRBD1. The CDR3 runs to 16 residues. The germline V gene has CDR1 KGHSH and CDR2 LQKENI. V lost 2 bases to trimming and J lost 6 bases; unmatched junction nucleotides: 8.